A selection of T cell receptor beta chains follows, all from one sample in a study of blood T cell repertoires in COVID-19. Data came from immunoSEQ multiplex PCR; TCRdb stores just in-frame clones and leaves some out. The data hold approximately 93,000 clones, with 72% observed a single time. Source material: peripheral blood. These receptor sequences come from a woman older than 75 with acute or convalescent COVID-19. The CDR3 runs from the conserved cysteine through the conserved F or W. Fields, in order: J gene, clone size, V gene, CDR3 protein. Rows give clone size only sometimes, using once, few, many, or a class for an expanded clone.

>TRBJ2-7|few|TRBV29-1
CSVERGTGGEQYF
>TRBJ1-6|-|TRBV9
CASSVLPTVNNSPLHF
>TRBJ1-2|-|TRBV12-3/TRBV12-4
CATSGTGFYGYTF
>TRBJ2-5|-|TRBV11-2
CASAVAGSETQYF
>TRBJ2-2|-|TRBV5-6
CASSLRDRGRFGELFF
>TRBJ1-5|few|TRBV5-5
CASSLGQLTDQPQHF
>TRBJ1-1|-|TRBV3-1/TRBV3-2
CASTSGTGDLNTEAFF
>TRBJ1-1|-|TRBV7-2
CASSLVRRNTEAFF
>TRBJ1-4|-|TRBV7-9
CASSLYGSGVNEKLFF
>TRBJ2-2|-|TRBV3-1/TRBV3-2
CASSQVRAGELFF
>TRBJ2-2|once|TRBV7-6
CASSPVGGRTGELFF
>TRBJ1-3|-|TRBV5-5
CASSSRGQSSGNTIYF
>TRBJ1-1|-|TRBV15
CATSTQLSTEAFF
>TRBJ2-7|-|TRBV11-2
CASSPLQRSRTYEQYF
>TRBJ1-3|-|TRBV7-9
CASSTPAGGNTIYF
>TRBJ1-2|once|TRBV6-4
CASSERGETPYGYTF
>TRBJ1-1|few|TRBV6-5
CASRPDRATEAFF
>TRBJ2-3|-|TRBV4-2
CASSQGRGATDTQYF
>TRBJ1-3|-|TRBV9
CASSVGLTGSGNTIYF
>TRBJ2-3|-|TRBV7-8
CASSLVRPGDTQYF
>TRBJ1-1|-|TRBV27
CASSRTRLETEAFF
>TRBJ1-2|-|TRBV5-4
CASSLRQATNYGYTF
>TRBJ2-3|-|TRBV19
CATGTSFADTQYF
>TRBJ1-2|once|TRBV11-2
CASSSYRQGYKGYTF
>TRBJ1-5|-|TRBV19
CASSGQLNQPQHF
>TRBJ2-5|-|TRBV7-2
CASSSYTGLGETQYF
>TRBJ1-5|-|TRBV12-3/TRBV12-4
CASRLRDQPQHF
>TRBJ1-6|-|TRBV19
CASSFPPAGGLNSPLHF
>TRBJ2-3|-|TRBV6-5
CASSFAGPTDTQYF
>TRBJ1-6|once|TRBV7-2
CASRQSPIPYNSPLHF
>TRBJ1-3|-|TRBV10-3
CAISGTGNGNTIYF
>TRBJ2-7|-|TRBV6-2/TRBV6-3
CASSYTEYEQYF
>TRBJ2-1|-|TRBV2
CASSGWRVLYNEQFF
>TRBJ1-2|once|TRBV27
CASSLNGDLYGYTF
>TRBJ1-3|-|TRBV10-3
CAISDSGQGKDTIYF
>TRBJ1-6|-|TRBV4-3
CASSQVARSLVPLHF
>TRBJ2-1|-|TRBV14
CASSQRLGQGLVHEQFF
>TRBJ2-5|-|TRBV5-4
CASSPDWSRQETQYF
>TRBJ2-3|-|TRBV9
CASSVFQGSTDTQYF
>TRBJ2-3|-|TRBV4-1
CASSSRDSSSDTQYF
>TRBJ1-6|-|TRBV20-1
CSASPALWESPLHF
>TRBJ1-5|-|TRBV10-3
CAISEAGAAQHF
>TRBJ2-5|-|TRBV5-1
CASSLQGGYQETQYF
>TRBJ2-7|-|TRBV7-3
CASSQQQGPYYEQYF
>TRBJ2-1|-|TRBV7-2
CASSLDGTSLEQFF
>TRBJ1-2|-|TRBV2
CASGDRGYGYTF
>TRBJ2-4|-|TRBV18
CASSLRDSSSEGYF
>TRBJ2-5|-|TRBV5-4
CASSIRTGGEETQYF
>TRBJ1-2|once|TRBV4-3
CASSQVYRSDYGYTF